The rows below give T cell receptor beta chains drawn from one sample of a study of early T cells in non-severe SARS-CoV-2 infection. One entry per CDR3 protein results from TCRdb running MiXCR on the 5' RACE reads. The table has 35,000 to 45,000 distinct CDR3 sequences, less than 6.5% seen once. This specimen was whole blood, taken at baseline. The source is an adult who was a healthcare worker with PCR-confirmed SARS-CoV-2 infection or an uninfected control (not recorded which). Each CDR3 is given with its conserved first and last residue. A D gene is named only where the DNA matches it firmly. The size entry is marked missing in some rows and otherwise reads once, few, many or a size class.

J	length	D	V	size	DNA	CDR3
TRBJ1-6	16	-	TRBV6-1	few	TGTGCCAGCAGTGAAGATCCTTTGGCCTATAATTCACCCCTCCACTTT	CASSEDPLAYNSPLHF
TRBJ2-3	16	-	TRBV7-8	few	TGTGCCAGCAGCTCCGGCGGCGGGGTAGGCACAGATACGCAGTATTTT	CASSSGGGVGTDTQYF
TRBJ1-1	13	TRBD1	TRBV24-1	many	TGTGCCACCAGCGGTACAGGGGGCTCTGAAGCTTTCTTT	CATSGTGGSEAFF
TRBJ2-1	14	TRBD2	TRBV20-1	many	TGCAGTGCTTTCAGACTAGCGCCATACAATGAGCAGTTCTTC	CSAFRLAPYNEQFF
TRBJ1-5	12	-	TRBV10-3	many	TGTGCCAGCTCAAATAGCAATCAGCCCCAGCATTTT	CASSNSNQPQHF
TRBJ2-1	16	TRBD1	TRBV24-1	-	TGTGCCACCAGTGATTCCTGGACAGGGTCCTACAATGAGCAGTTCTTC	CATSDSWTGSYNEQFF
TRBJ2-7	15	TRBD1	TRBV5-1	-	TGCGCCAGCAGAGAGGGACAGATAAGCTCCTACGAGCAGTACTTC	CASREGQISSYEQYF
TRBJ1-4	16	-	TRBV27	many	TGTGCCAGCAGTTTATCGATGGTCATCAGGGGTGAAAAACTGTTTTTT	CASSLSMVIRGEKLFF
TRBJ1-5	17	-	TRBV20-1	many	TGCAGTGCTATGGCCGTCGGGGGGAGATTCGTCAATCAGCCCCAGCATTTT	CSAMAVGGRFVNQPQHF
TRBJ2-7	15	TRBD1	TRBV7-6	many	TGTGCCAGCAGCTTAGGGACAGGGGTTCGGAACGAGCAGTACTTC	CASSLGTGVRNEQYF
TRBJ1-2	12	-	TRBV11-3	-	TGTGCCAGCAGCAACGGAATCTATGGCTACACCTTC	CASSNGIYGYTF
TRBJ1-6	17	-	TRBV5-1	many	TGCGCCAGCAGCTTGGAGTCAGCCAGCTCCTATAATTCACCCCTCCACTTT	CASSLESASSYNSPLHF
TRBJ1-5	15	-	TRBV12-3/TRBV12-4	many	TGTGCCAGCAGTTATGGCGGAAATAGCAATCAGCCCCAGCATTTT	CASSYGGNSNQPQHF
TRBJ1-1	12	-	TRBV20-1	few	TGCAGTGCCACACCAGGAGACACTGAAGCTTTCTTT	CSATPGDTEAFF
TRBJ2-7	15	-	TRBV6-1	many	TGTGCCAGCAGTGAAGCGCTAAGGGGGGTATACGAGCAGTACTTC	CASSEALRGVYEQYF
TRBJ2-7	13	-	TRBV15	many	TGTGCCACCAGCAGAGAAGTCCGGTACGAGCAGTACTTC	CATSREVRYEQYF
TRBJ2-4	14	TRBD1	TRBV11-2	many	TGTGCCAGCAGCTTTCGACAGGGTGGAAACATTCAGTACTTC	CASSFRQGGNIQYF
TRBJ1-1	10	-	TRBV10-3	few	TGTGCCATCGGGGGGGCTGAAGCTTTCTTT	CAIGGAEAFF
TRBJ2-5	16	-	TRBV15	many	TGTGCCACCAGCAGAGATCGTGGGAGCAGCCAAGAGACCCAGTACTTC	CATSRDRGSSQETQYF
TRBJ2-5	15	-	TRBV6-2/TRBV6-3	many	TGTGCCAGCAGTTTCCTCGGACAGATGAAAGAGACCCAGTACTTC	CASSFLGQMKETQYF
TRBJ1-1	11	-	TRBV11-2	-	TGTGCCAGCAGCTTAGGGACTGAAGCTTTCTTT	CASSLGTEAFF
TRBJ2-5	16	TRBD1	TRBV5-1	many	TGCGCCAGCAGCTTGGGGGACAGGGGGAAGGCGGAGACCCAGTACTTC	CASSLGDRGKAETQYF
TRBJ2-7	14	-	TRBV29-1	many	TGCAGCGTTGAAATCCAGGATTTTCCCTACGAGCAGTACTTC	CSVEIQDFPYEQYF
TRBJ1-5	13	-	TRBV30	few	TGTGCCTGGAGTGACAGCCCCAATCAGCCCCAGCATTTT	CAWSDSPNQPQHF
TRBJ2-1	14	TRBD1	TRBV28	few	TGTGCCAGCAGTTTACAGGGGGCCTACAATGAGCAGTTCTTC	CASSLQGAYNEQFF
TRBJ2-5	13	-	TRBV11-3	many	TGTGCCAGCAGCAGAGGGGTAGGAGAGACCCAGTACTTC	CASSRGVGETQYF
TRBJ1-1	16	TRBD1	TRBV18	many	TGTGCCAGCTCACCCCTTTCGGGGACAGGGGGCTCTGAAGCTTTCTTT	CASSPLSGTGGSEAFF
TRBJ1-1	12	-	TRBV11-1	many	TGTGCCAGCAGCCACAGTAACACTGAAGCTTTCTTT	CASSHSNTEAFF
TRBJ1-2	15	TRBD1	TRBV20-1	-	TGCAGTGCTAGAGTCGGCGGACAGGGAGTCTATGGCTACACCTTC	CSARVGGQGVYGYTF
TRBJ1-1	17	-	TRBV6-2/TRBV6-3	many	TGTGCCAGCAGTGTAGCCGGGGGGCGAAGTTGGAGAACTGAAGCTTTCTTT	CASSVAGGRSWRTEAFF
TRBJ2-2	15	TRBD2	TRBV6-6	few	TGTGCCAGCAGTTACCTTGGCGGGGGGGCCGGGGAGCTGTTTTTT	CASSYLGGGAGELFF
TRBJ2-1	13	-	TRBV6-1	many	TGTGCCAGCAGTGAGTCCACTTACAATGAGCAGTTCTTC	CASSESTYNEQFF
TRBJ2-7	14	TRBD1	TRBV13	few	TGTGCCAGCAGCCGACAGGGGCCTCCCTACGAGCAGTACTTC	CASSRQGPPYEQYF
TRBJ2-3	12	TRBD1	TRBV28	few	TGTGCCAGCTCGAGGGGGCGCGATACGCAGTATTTT	CASSRGRDTQYF
TRBJ2-2	15	TRBD1	TRBV6-5	few	TGTGCCAGCAGTCCCGGGACAGGGGACACCGGGGAGCTGTTTTTT	CASSPGTGDTGELFF
TRBJ2-1	14	-	TRBV6-6	-	TGTGCCAGCAGTACCGGGACCACCTACAATGAGCAGTTCTTC	CASSTGTTYNEQFF
TRBJ1-1	13	TRBD1	TRBV10-3	few	TGTGCCATCAGGGACAGGGAATGGACTGAAGCTTTCTTT	CAIRDREWTEAFF
TRBJ1-5	14	TRBD1	TRBV12-3/TRBV12-4	many	TGTGCCAGCAGGTATGGACAGGGTGGACAGCCCCAGCATTTT	CASRYGQGGQPQHF
TRBJ1-1	14	-	TRBV7-2	many	TGTGCCAGCAGCTTACAGGGGCGGAACACTGAAGCTTTCTTT	CASSLQGRNTEAFF
TRBJ2-2	13	-	TRBV7-2	few	TGTGCCAGCAGCTTAGACAGGGCCGGGGAGCTGTTTTTT	CASSLDRAGELFF
TRBJ2-1	16	TRBD2	TRBV6-6	-	TGTGCCAGCAGTTACCATACTAGCGGGGGGGCAAATGAGCAGTTCTTC	CASSYHTSGGANEQFF
TRBJ1-4	14	-	TRBV5-1	many	TGCGCCAGCAGCTTGGACCTTGCTAGTGAAAAACTGTTTTTT	CASSLDLASEKLFF
TRBJ2-2	16	-	TRBV5-4	few	TGTGCCAGCAGCTTCCGAGGACACGGAACCACCGGGGAGCTGTTTTTT	CASSFRGHGTTGELFF
TRBJ1-6	14	TRBD1	TRBV12-3/TRBV12-4	many	TGTGCCAGCAGTTTTCAGGGGGAAACTTCACCCCTCCACTTT	CASSFQGETSPLHF
TRBJ2-2	16	-	TRBV5-1	many	TGCGCCAGCAGCGAACCCCGACTAGAGGGCACCGGGGAGCTGTTTTTT	CASSEPRLEGTGELFF
TRBJ2-1	19	TRBD1	TRBV24-1	many	TGTGCCACCAGTGACCGTGGACAGGGGGCCGGACAAAAGGGCAATGAGCAGTTCTTC	CATSDRGQGAGQKGNEQFF
TRBJ2-3	16	TRBD1	TRBV19	few	TGTGCCAGTAGTATAGGTGACAGGGGGCGCAGAGATACGCAGTATTTT	CASSIGDRGRRDTQYF
TRBJ2-1	16	TRBD2	TRBV10-3	many	TGTGCCATCATGGGCCCCACTAGCGGGGGGTACAATGAGCAGTTCTTC	CAIMGPTSGGYNEQFF
TRBJ1-2	13	TRBD1	TRBV11-2	few	TGTGCCAGCAGCTTTCGACAGGGAGTTGGCTACACCTTC	CASSFRQGVGYTF